The 15 T cell receptor beta chains listed next were all sequenced from one sample in a study of blood T cell repertoires in COVID-19. Sequenced by immunoSEQ multiplex PCR; TCRdb stores in-frame clones only, minus some. Seen here are 150,000 to 200,000 clones, 70% to 90% observed once, and the top ten hold 11%. Sequenced: peripheral blood. The receptors shown here come from a human donor with active or convalescent COVID-19. The donor label of this sample is uncertain.

The chain joins TRBV18 to TRBJ2-1, with D unclear. Trimming removed 3 bases at V and 0 bases at J, with 15 bases between. CDR1 is KGHSH and CDR2 is LQKENI in the germline V gene. The CDR3 totals 17 residues. CDR3 sequence: CASSPRSSFSSYNEQFF. The CDR3 DNA is TGTGCCAGCTCACCTCGGAGTAGCTTCAGCTCCTACAATGAGCAGTTCTTC.

The J gene is TRBJ1-1, the V gene TRBV11-2; D unclear. CDR3 length: 11 residues. V lost 5 bases, J lost 10 bases, and 11 bases lay in between. The germline V gene encodes CDR1 SGHAT and CDR2 FQNNGV. The CDR3 is CASSPENGAFF. As DNA, the CDR3 is TGTGCCAGCAGCCCGGAGAACGGAGCTTTCTTT. Full variable domain (outside the CDR3, taken from reference TRBV11-2 and TRBJ1-1): EAGVAQSPRYKIIEKRQSVAFWCNPISGHATLYWYQQILGQGPKLLIQFQNNGVVDDSQLPKDRFSAERLKGVDSTLKIQPAKLEDSAVYLCASSPENGAFFGQGTRLTVV.

The V gene is TRBV21-1, the J gene TRBJ2-3; the table gives TRBD1 as D, unverified against the DNA. TRBV21-1 is termed a pseudogene. The CDR3 is made up of 18 amino acids. The CDR3 sequence: CASSSVPGQGYRNDTQYF. CDR3 coding DNA: TGTGCCAGCAGCTCCGTCCCGGGACAGGGTTATAGGAACGATACGCAGTATTTT.

Details on this clone: The same CDR3 is also encoded by other DNA sequences in this sample. The rearrangement joins TRBV7-9 to TRBJ1-6; a possible D gene is TRBD1 (5 bases). There are 13 residues in the CDR3. The V gene's germline CDR1 is SEHNR and CDR2 FQNEAQ (reference sequence). V was clipped by 5 bases and J by 7 bases, with 9 bases between them. The CDR3 coding sequence is TGTGCCAGCAGCCTGGAGGGGAATTCACCCCTCCACTTT. This gives the protein CASSLEGNSPLHF.

This chain joins TRBV7-6 and TRBJ2-7; TRBD1 matches 8 bases. The CDR3 is 14 residues long. Losses at the gene ends were 7 bases for V and 0 bases for J; bases not matched to a gene: 5. CDR1 is SGHVS, CDR2 FNYEAQ, per germline. The DNA for the CDR3 is TGTGCCAGCAATCAGGGGGCTTTCTCCTACGAGCAGTACTTC. This gives the protein CASNQGAFSYEQYF.

The chain joins TRBV7-6 to TRBJ2-5; 8 bases line up with TRBD2. V shed 5 bases, J shed 5 bases, and the junction held 4 bases outside the gene matches. This CDR3 is 13 amino acids long. The V gene's germline CDR1 is SGHVS and CDR2 FNYEAQ. The chain's CDR3 is CASSRGLGETQYF. The CDR3 coding sequence is TGTGCCAGCAGCCGGGGACTAGGGGAGACCCAGTACTTC. Variable domain in full (rest from reference TRBV7-6 and TRBJ2-5): GAGVSQSPRYKVTKRGQDVALRCDPISGHVSLYWYRQALGQGPEFLTYFNYEAQQDKSGLPNDRFSAERPEGSISTLTIQRTEQRDSAMYRCASSRGLGETQYFGPGTRLLVL.

This clone was observed a single time. J is TRBJ2-5 and V is TRBV4-2, with TRBD2 matching over 12 bases. CDR1 is LGHNA, CDR2 YNFKEQ, per germline. V shed 4 bases, J shed 5 bases, and the junction held 5 bases outside the gene matches. The CDR3 length is 15 residues. CDR3: CASSPGLAGRETQYF. The CDR3 DNA sequence: TGTGCCAGCAGCCCTGGACTAGCGGGGCGGGAGACCCAGTACTTC.

This rearrangement joins TRBV30 to TRBJ1-6; D gene uncertain. CDR3 size: 16 residues. CDR1 GTSNPN and CDR2 SVGIG come from the germline V gene (reference sequence). V lost 4 bases to trimming and J lost 9 bases, with 22 bases between them. The CDR3 sequence: CAWTTDLGAMSSPLHF. CDR3 bases: TGTGCCTGGACCACCGACCTGGGAGCGATGTCTTCACCCCTCCACTTT.

This clone showed up just a few times. The rearrangement joins TRBV19 to TRBJ2-7; the match to TRBD1 covers 12 bases. This CDR3 is 16 amino acids long. The V segment lost 5 bases and the J segment 6 bases; nucleotides outside the gene matches: 11. Germline V gene lookup returns CDR1 LNHDA and CDR2 SQIVND (reference sequence). The chain's CDR3 is CASSQTPGQGASEQYF. The CDR3 DNA reads TGTGCCAGTAGTCAAACACCGGGACAGGGGGCAAGCGAGCAGTACTTC.

The chain is built from TRBV18 and TRBJ2-5, with D possibly TRBD2 on 5 matching bases. CDR1 KGHSH and CDR2 LQKENI come from the germline V gene. This CDR3 has 13 residues. V was shortened by 8 bases and J by 3 bases, with 13 bases between the two germline ends. CDR3 amino acids: CASTSGIKETQYF. In nucleotides, the CDR3 is TGTGCCAGCACATCGGGGATTAAAGAGACCCAGTACTTC.

To note about this clone: An end of the junction differs from the germline gene, which may be a read error. The genes are TRBV9 and TRBJ2-7; TRBD2 matches 10 bases. CDR1 SGDLS and CDR2 YYNGEE come from the germline V gene. This CDR3 contains 17 residues. The CDR3 nucleotides read TGTGCCAGCAGCCGAAAAAAACGACTAGCGGGTGCCTACGGGCAGTACTTC. Its protein is CASSRKKRLAGAYGQYF.

This clone was picked up one time. The chain joins TRBV6-5 to TRBJ1-4; D is perhaps TRBD1 (5 bases). Trimming shortened V by 9 bases and J by 8 bases, and 19 bases separated the two germline ends. The CDR3 length is 14 residues. Germline CDR1 MNHEY, CDR2 SVGAGI. DNA for the CDR3: TGTGCCAGTACCACAGAACGGGGGGACGAAAAACTGTTTTTT. It yields the protein CASTTERGDEKLFF.

About this clone itself: One junction end does not reproduce the germline sequence, and a read error may be involved. The chain links TRBV5-1 to TRBJ1-4; 7 bases agree with TRBD1. CDR1 is SGHRS and CDR2 is YFSETQ in the germline V gene. This CDR3 is built from 14 residues. The CDR3 DNA sequence: TGCGCCCGCAGGGGGACTATGGGGGGTGAAAAACTGTTTTTT. As protein: CARRGTMGGEKLFF. The full variable domain, its missing parts supplied by reference TRBV5-1 and TRBJ1-4, is KAGVTQTPRYLIKTRGQQVTLSCSPISGHRSVSWYQQTPGQGLQFLFEYFSETQRNKGNFPGRFSGRQFSNSRSEMNVSTLELGDSALYLCARRGTMGGEKLFFGSGTQLSVL.

The rearrangement joins TRBV7-9 to TRBJ1-2; D is ambiguous. Deletions cut 2 bases from V and 4 bases from J, with 11 bases between. Per the germline V gene, CDR1 is SEHNR and CDR2 is FQNEAQ (reference sequence). The CDR3 consists of 14 residues. The chain's CDR3 is CASSLLSVSYGYTF. CDR3 bases: TGTGCCAGCAGCTTATTATCTGTCTCCTATGGCTACACCTTC.

The table lists this clone with a few counts. The J gene is TRBJ1-2, the V gene TRBV25-1; D remains ambiguous. The germline CDR1 and CDR2 sequences are MGHDK and SYGVNS. The V end was cut by 4 bases, the J end by 1 base, with 13 bases between. The length of the CDR3 is 15 residues. The CDR3 region is CASSAQTGFNYGYTF. In DNA form, the CDR3 reads TGTGCCAGCAGTGCGCAGACGGGTTTTAACTATGGCTACACCTTC.